These 28 T cell receptor beta chains were sequenced from one sample in a study of blood T cells in healthy people across ages. Alongside a J-beta primer mix, a sample-barcoded 5' primer served in a second PCR lasting about 7 to 12 cycles. TCRdb re-called the 5' RACE reads with MiXCR, one entry per CDR3 protein. The sample has more than 500,000 distinct CDR3 sequences, 27% seen once. What was sequenced was blood. All receptors derive from a woman aged 70-85 years in good health.

This clonotype showed up many times. This sequence joins TRBV5-1 and TRBJ2-7, with TRBD2 matching 7 bases. The CDR3 is 18 residues long. V trimming: 4 bases; J trimming: 3 bases; junction bases outside the gene matches: 19. Germline CDR1 reads SGHRS; CDR2 reads YFSETQ. The CDR3, as DNA: TGCGCCAGCAGCCCTGGGCTAGCGGCCTTCCCGGCTCTCTACGAGCAGTACTTC. It translates to CASSPGLAAFPALYEQYF.

The V call is TRBV7-2, the J call TRBJ1-2, with D maybe TRBD1 (6 bases). The CDR3 runs 14 residues. Germline values: CDR1 SGHTA, CDR2 FQGNSA. V was cut by 3 bases and J by 8 bases, with 16 bases left in between. The CDR3: CASSFSGARAGYTF. The CDR3 region has the DNA TGTGCCAGCAGCTTTTCGGGGGCCCGGGCCGGCTACACCTTC.

This clonotype was counted only a few times. The chain couples TRBV6-5 to TRBJ1-2, with 9 bases identical to TRBD1. Germline CDR1 MNHEY, CDR2 SVGAGI. V was clipped by 10 bases and J by 4 bases; unmatched bases: 7. CDR3 size: 13 residues. CDR3 bases: TGTGCCATCCGGGACAGGGACATCTATGGCTACACCTTC. Its protein product is CAIRDRDIYGYTF.

This clonotype was detected a few times. The V gene is TRBV5-6, the J gene TRBJ2-5; TRBD2 is a possible D gene (5 bases). Germline V gene data show CDR1 as SGHDT and CDR2 as YYEEEE. The V gene lost 0 bases and the J gene lost 7 bases, with 13 bases spanning the gap. The CDR3 contains 14 residues. CDR3: CASSLAGRGGTQYF. CDR3 DNA: TGTGCCAGCAGCTTGGCCGGTCGGGGTGGGACCCAGTACTTC.

Here the CDR3 reads CASSPSGGDYNYGYTF. CDR3 nucleotides: TGCGCCAGCAGCCCCTCCGGAGGAGACTATAACTATGGCTACACCTTC. This chain links TRBV5-1 with TRBJ1-2; D is uncertain. Trimming pared 4 bases from V and 1 base from J, leaving 17 bases between. CDR1 SGHRS and CDR2 YFSETQ come from the germline V gene. This CDR3 contains 16 residues.

The chain has TRBV7-2 and TRBJ2-7; no clear D. CDR1 and CDR2 (germline): SGHTA, FQGNSA. This CDR3 has 15 residues. Trimming pared 1 base from V and 6 bases from J, leaving 16 bases between. The CDR3 spells CASSLEVGIGSEQYF. In nucleotides, the CDR3 is TGTGCCAGCAGCTTAGAGGTAGGGATAGGATCCGAGCAGTACTTC.

The V call is TRBV20-1, the J call TRBJ2-2; 7 bases map to TRBD2. V trimming: 0 bases; J trimming: 4 bases; junction bases outside the gene matches: 2. The V gene's germline CDR1 is DFQATT and CDR2 SNEGSKA (reference sequence). The CDR3 spans 14 residues. CDR3 nucleotides: TGCAGTGCTAGAGATAGCGGGCCCACCGGGGAGCTGTTTTTT. Amino acid sequence: CSARDSGPTGELFF.

The chain couples TRBV9 to TRBJ2-3; D ambiguous. V was trimmed by 0 bases and J by 2 bases, leaving 7 bases between them. The CDR3 has 14 amino acids. CDR1 is SGDLS and CDR2 is YYNGEE in the germline V gene. In nucleotides, the CDR3 is TGTGCCAGCAGCGTAGCTACCTTCACAGATACGCAGTATTTT. Residues: CASSVATFTDTQYF.

The chain joins TRBV7-8 to TRBJ2-5; 12 positions match TRBD2. J was trimmed by 7 bases and V by 5 bases; bases with no gene match: 8. Germline V lookup: CDR1 SGHVS, CDR2 FQNEAQ. CDR3 length equals 15 residues. CDR3 bases: TGTGCCAGCAGCCCTAGCGGGGGGGCGGAGGGGACCCAGTACTTC. It is translated as CASSPSGGAEGTQYF. Based on the CDR3 plus reference TRBV7-8 and TRBJ2-5, the full variable domain is GAGVSQSPRYKVAKRGQDVALRCDPISGHVSLFWYQQALGQGPEFLTYFQNEAQLDKSGLPSDRFFAERPEGSVSTLKIQRTQQEDSAVYLCASSPSGGAEGTQYFGPGTRLLVL.

This clonotype came up many times. The gene calls are TRBV12-3 or TRBV12-4 and TRBJ2-5; 7 bases line up with TRBD1. The trim removed 1 base at V and 9 bases at J, leaving 5 bases unmatched. This CDR3 has 13 amino acids. CDR3 nucleotides: TGTGCCAGCAGTTTAGGGACAGGCGGGTCCCAGTACTTC. This sequence encodes CASSLGTGGSQYF.

This clonotype has only a few counts. J is TRBJ2-7 and V is TRBV20-1; D unresolved. The germline CDR1 and CDR2 sequences are DFQATT and SNEGSKA (reference sequence). There are 12 residues in the CDR3. The V and J ends lost 0 bases and 3 bases respectively, with 6 bases between them. The CDR3 reads CSAREGNYEQYF. In DNA, the CDR3 is TGCAGTGCTAGAGAGGGAAACTACGAGCAGTACTTC.

This clonotype was seen only a few times. V gene TRBV20-1 combines with J gene TRBJ2-7; unclear D gene. The CDR3 length is 13 residues. Trimming removed 2 bases at V and 2 bases at J, with 10 bases between. Germline V lookup: CDR1 DFQATT, CDR2 SNEGSKA (reference sequence). This CDR3 reads CSARSPQTYEQYF. The CDR3 bases are TGCAGTGCTAGAAGTCCTCAGACCTACGAGCAGTACTTC.

The chain uses TRBV12-3 or TRBV12-4 and TRBJ1-5, with no clear D. Trimming removed 2 bases from V and 7 bases from J, with 15 bases in between. This CDR3 comprises 15 residues. CDR3 sequence: CASSLQRLPGQPQHF. The CDR3 DNA reads TGTGCCAGCAGTTTACAGCGCTTACCGGGACAGCCCCAGCATTTT.

This chain joins TRBV10-3 and TRBJ2-4; D perhaps matches TRBD1 (5 bases). Trimming shortened V by 0 bases and J by 3 bases, and 9 bases separated the two germline ends. This CDR3 is 15 amino acids long. Germline loops: CDR1 ENHRY, CDR2 SYGVKD. CDR3: CAISESGRGKNIQYF. CDR3 nucleotide sequence: TGTGCCATCAGTGAGTCTGGTAGGGGCAAAAACATTCAGTACTTC.

The sample holds a few counts of this clonotype. This chain uses TRBV5-1 with TRBJ2-2; 9 bases line up with TRBD1. Trimming at V came to 3 bases and at J to 7 bases, leaving 7 bases not matched to a gene. CDR1 and CDR2 (germline): SGHRS, YFSETQ. CDR3 length equals 15 residues. CDR3 DNA: TGCGCCAGCAGCTATCTACAGGGGGCGGGCGGGGAGCTGTTTTTT. Encoded protein: CASSYLQGAGGELFF.

The chain's CDR3 is CSARRPGGFTEAFF. In nucleotides, the CDR3 is TGCAGTGCGCGCCGGCCAGGGGGGTTTACTGAAGCTTTCTTT. This chain uses TRBV20-1 with TRBJ1-1; 7 bases map to TRBD1. CDR1 and CDR2 (germline): DFQATT, SNEGSKA (reference sequence). This CDR3 has 14 residues. V lost 6 bases and J lost 5; bases outside the gene matches: 12.

The chain links TRBV5-6 to TRBJ2-4; tentatively, D is TRBD2 (5 bases). In germline, CDR1 is SGHDT, CDR2 YYEEEE. The V end lost 1 base, the J end lost 0 bases, and 11 bases lay between the germline ends. The CDR3 covers 16 residues. DNA of the CDR3: TGTGCCAGCAGCTTGTTTCCCGAGGGAGCCAAAAACATTCAGTACTTC. This gives the protein CASSLFPEGAKNIQYF. Full variable domain (rest looked up from reference TRBV5-6 and TRBJ2-4): DAGVTQSPTHLIKTRGQQVTLRCSPKSGHDTVSWYQQALGQGPQFIFQYYEEEERQRGNFPDRFSGHQFPNYSSELNVNALLLGDSALYLCASSLFPEGAKNIQYFGAGTRLSVL.

CDR3 amino acids: CASSQPSGNDYNEQFF. The CDR3 DNA sequence: TGCGCCAGCAGCCAACCTAGCGGGAATGACTACAATGAGCAGTTCTTC. V is TRBV4-1 and J is TRBJ2-1; the match to TRBD2 covers 9 bases. Per the germline V gene, CDR1 is MGHRA and CDR2 is YSYEKL. V shed 2 bases and J 3 bases; nucleotides not matched to a gene: 5. The CDR3 has 16 residues.

V and J are TRBV6-5 and TRBJ2-5; TRBD2 might be the D (5 bases). Germline CDR1 is MNHEY and CDR2 is SVGAGI. Trimming took 4 bases from V and 7 from J, leaving 10 bases between them. This CDR3 has 12 amino acids. The CDR3 sequence: CASSSDRGTQYF. The CDR3, as DNA: TGTGCCAGCAGTTCGGACCGGGGGACCCAGTACTTC.

This clonotype has ten or more counts. The J gene is TRBJ2-1, the V gene TRBV6-2 or TRBV6-3, with D tentatively TRBD1 (5 bases). CDR1 is MNHEY, CDR2 SVGEGT, per germline. There are 13 residues in the CDR3. Trimming took off 8 bases at V and 3 bases at J, with 11 bases between the two ends. CDR3 coding DNA: TGTGCCAGCTCCCGAGACAGCTACAATGAGCAGTTCTTC. Translation gives CASSRDSYNEQFF.

V is TRBV20-1 and J is TRBJ2-2; D possibly matches TRBD1 or TRBD2 (5 bases each). This CDR3 has 15 amino acids. V was pared by 0 bases and J by 3 bases, with 11 bases between. Per the germline V gene, CDR1 is DFQATT and CDR2 is SNEGSKA (reference sequence). The CDR3 nucleotides are TGCAGTGCTAGAGATGGGGGTACGGACACCGGGGAGCTGTTTTTT. Translating gives CSARDGGTDTGELFF.

This clonotype came up a few times. V usage is TRBV20-1 and J usage is TRBJ1-4, with 10 bases matching TRBD1. The J segment lost 4 bases and the V segment lost 3 bases, leaving 5 bases of the junction unmatched. There are 15 residues in the CDR3. The germline V gene has CDR1 DFQATT and CDR2 SNEGSKA (reference sequence). DNA of the CDR3: TGCAGTGCTAGGACAGGGGGCGGTGGTAATGAAAAACTGTTTTTT. Protein product: CSARTGGGGNEKLFF.

The CDR3 DNA reads as TGTGCCAGCACCTTCGAGTCAGGGGCGGACTATGGCTACACCTTC. Its translation is CASTFESGADYGYTF. This rearrangement joins TRBV5-6 to TRBJ1-2, with D perhaps matching TRBD1 (6 bases). Deletions cut 6 bases from V and 3 bases from J, with 18 bases between. Germline CDR1 and CDR2: SGHDT and YYEEEE. This CDR3 comprises 15 residues.

The CDR3 DNA is TGTGCCAGCAGCCACAGGGCCCTAGCTAACTATGGCTACACCTTC. This encodes CASSHRALANYGYTF. This chain uses TRBV27 with TRBJ1-2; TRBD1 might be the D (6 bases). The germline CDR1 and CDR2 sequences are MNHEY and SMNVEV (reference sequence). With 6 bases removed from V and 0 bases from J, the gap between germline ends came to 14 bases. This CDR3 comprises 15 residues.

The J gene is TRBJ1-1, the V gene TRBV20-1; perhaps TRBD1 as D (5 bases). Looked up from germline, CDR1 is DFQATT and CDR2 is SNEGSKA (reference sequence). V was shortened by 3 bases and J by 0 bases, with 20 bases between the two germline ends. This CDR3 has 17 residues. The CDR3 reads CSASVGRGSLLNTEAFF. The CDR3 DNA sequence: TGCAGTGCTAGCGTGGGTAGGGGTAGTTTACTGAACACTGAAGCTTTCTTT.

This clonotype was seen more than once but under ten times. The rearrangement joins TRBV5-6 to TRBJ2-1; 10 bases map to TRBD2. The CDR3 sequence is 20 residues long. V trimming: 0 bases; J trimming: 2 bases; junction bases outside the gene matches: 14. Germline CDR1 is SGHDT and CDR2 is YYEEEE. CDR3 in DNA: TGTGCCAGCAGCTTGGAAGGGCTAGCGGGGGACCCAATGACCTACAATGAGCAGTTCTTC. This sequence encodes CASSLEGLAGDPMTYNEQFF.

This clonotype has only a few counts. The chain uses TRBV12-3 or TRBV12-4 and TRBJ2-3; D remains ambiguous. V was trimmed by 7 bases and J by 6 bases, leaving 8 bases between them. The CDR3 is 11 residues long. The CDR3: CASTIGDTQYF. The CDR3 bases are TGTGCCAGCACGATAGGGGATACGCAGTATTTT.

The rearrangement joins TRBV20-1 to TRBJ2-2, with D tentatively TRBD1 (6 bases). Deletions cut 2 bases from V and 7 bases from J, with 8 bases between. CDR3 length: 12 residues. The germline CDR1 and CDR2 sequences are DFQATT and SNEGSKA (reference sequence). The CDR3 coding sequence is TGCAGTGCTAGACAGGGGAACGGGGAGCTGTTTTTT. This sequence encodes CSARQGNGELFF.